This T cell receptor (beta chain) originates from a study of a mutant IDH1 vaccine in newly diagnosed glioma. Comment on this clone: Its antigen is unidentified.

Germline CDR1 reads SGHRS; CDR2 reads YFSETQ. The J segment lost 4 bases and the V segment lost 0 bases, leaving 5 bases of the junction unmatched. The CDR3 spans 15 residues. The time point: week 11, during vaccination. Vaccine doses each comprised 300 ug of mutant IDH1 20-mer peptide, with topical imiquimod. Assay: immunoSEQ multiplex PCR; the TCRdb copy retains only in-frame clones and omits some. This sample carries 30,000 to 45,000 clones, 80% of them seen once, and the ten largest clones take roughly 15%. Material: peripheral blood mononuclear cells (PBMCs), obtained from a glioma patient whose treatment included an IDH1 peptide vaccine. The rearrangement uses TRBV5-1 and TRBJ2-5; 8 positions agree with TRBD2. The sequence derives from a young woman with glioma. Some clones in this sample may be carry-over from other donors' samples. This chain's CDR3 is CASSLVPGGRETQYF. The CDR3 bases are TGCGCCAGCAGCTTGGTTCCGGGAGGGCGAGAGACCCAGTACTTC.